What follows are 10 T cell receptor beta chains derived from one specimen sequenced in a study of T cell responses to AZD1222 COVID-19 vaccine. Only in-frame clones appear in the TCRdb table, and some are missing; sequencing was by immunoSEQ multiplex PCR. The data hold 90,000 to 150,000 clones, with around 92% observed a single time. The sample was peripheral blood, taken 28 days after the second AZD1222 dose. These receptors all come from an adult who received the AZD1222 COVID-19 vaccine.

V is TRBV2 and J is TRBJ2-7, with D possibly TRBD1 on 5 matching bases. This CDR3 spans 13 amino acids. Between the trimmed V and J ends, which lost 3 bases and 6 bases, there was a span of 12 bases. Germline-derived CDR1 and CDR2 are SNHLY and FYNNEI. The CDR3: CASSEDNYSEQYF. CDR3 nucleotides: TGTGCCAGCAGTGAGGACAACTATAGCGAGCAGTACTTC.

The V gene is TRBV18, the J gene TRBJ1-2; D might be TRBD1 (6 bases). This CDR3 spans 16 amino acids. V was pared by 2 bases and J by 4 bases, with 17 bases between. From germline, CDR1 is KGHSH and CDR2 LQKENI. The CDR3 region has the DNA TGTGCCAGCTCACCAGAATCGGTTCTGACAGGCTATGGCTACACCTTC. Its protein product is CASSPESVLTGYGYTF.

The chain recombines TRBV5-4 with TRBJ1-1, with TRBD1 matching 9 bases. Per the germline V gene, CDR1 is SGHNT and CDR2 is YYREEE (reference sequence). The CDR3 totals 15 residues. Trimming removed 4 bases from V and 1 base from J; junction bases left unmatched: 5. The CDR3 DNA reads TGTGCCAGCAGCCCGACACAGGGGGCGAACACTGAAGCTTTCTTT. This encodes CASSPTQGANTEAFF.

J is TRBJ1-2 and V is TRBV5-1, with D maybe TRBD1 (5 bases). This CDR3 is 13 amino acids long. The V and J ends lost 0 bases and 8 bases respectively, with 11 bases between them. In germline, CDR1 is SGHRS, CDR2 YFSETQ. CDR3 in amino acids: CASSLATDGGYTF. CDR3 nucleotides: TGCGCCAGCAGCTTGGCGACAGATGGAGGCTACACCTTC.

This clone was observed once. The V gene is TRBV27, the J gene TRBJ1-1, with a tentative D call TRBD1 (5 bases). Germline loops: CDR1 MNHEY, CDR2 SMNVEV (reference sequence). V lost 3 bases, J lost 4 bases, and 12 bases lay in between. This CDR3 contains 14 residues. This chain's CDR3 is CASSLRGTGTEAFF. The CDR3 region has the DNA TGTGCCAGCAGTTTGAGAGGGACGGGCACTGAAGCTTTCTTT.

This chain uses TRBV18 with TRBJ1-1, with a possible D match to TRBD1 (6 bases). CDR1 is KGHSH, CDR2 LQKENI, per germline. With 0 bases removed from V and 10 bases from J, the gap between germline ends came to 18 bases. CDR3 length: 15 residues. CDR3 residues: CASSPPAGGQGLAFF. The CDR3 DNA sequence: TGTGCCAGCTCACCACCGGCCGGGGGGCAGGGGTTAGCTTTCTTT. The variable domain in full, with the rest retrieved from reference TRBV18 and TRBJ1-1, is NAGVMQNPRHLVRRRGQEARLRCSPMKGHSHVYWYRQLPEEGLKFMVYLQKENIIDESGMPKERFSAEFPKEGPSILRIQQVVRGDSAAYFCASSPPAGGQGLAFFGQGTRLTVV.

The V call is TRBV4-1, the J call TRBJ1-2, with D possibly being TRBD1 (5 bases). The germline V gene encodes CDR1 MGHRA and CDR2 YSYEKL. Trimming left V 0 bases short and J 5 bases short, with 13 bases between. This CDR3 is 15 amino acids long. The DNA for the CDR3 is TGCGCCAGCAGCCAAGATCAAAACAGGAATTATGGCTACACCTTC. This gives the protein CASSQDQNRNYGYTF.

The chain combines TRBV19 with TRBJ1-5; unclear D gene. CDR1 LNHDA and CDR2 SQIVND come from the germline V gene (reference sequence). The CDR3 sequence is 13 residues long. The V end was cut by 4 bases, the J end by 6 bases, with 10 bases between. CDR3 sequence (DNA): TGTGCCAGTAGTAATTTCGGGGTTCAGCCCCAGCATTTT. Translating it yields CASSNFGVQPQHF.

CDR3 in amino acids: CASARTEATF. The CDR3 DNA reads TGTGCCAGCGCCAGGACCGAGGCCACCTTC. The chain employs TRBV6-5 and TRBJ1-2; no reliable D call. V dropped 8 bases and J dropped 13 bases, with 14 bases sitting between them. Germline V gene sequence: CDR1 MNHEY, CDR2 SVGAGI. The CDR3 sequence is 10 residues long.

V usage is TRBV19 and J usage is TRBJ2-1; D is unresolved. V was trimmed by 6 bases and J by 7 bases, leaving 10 bases between them. CDR1 LNHDA and CDR2 SQIVND come from the germline V gene (reference sequence). The CDR3 loop spans 12 amino acids. Written as DNA, the CDR3 is TGTGCCAGTAGCATACCGCGAAATGAGCAGTTCTTC. Its protein product is CASSIPRNEQFF.